These T cell receptor beta chains were read from a single sample in a study of cytomegalovirus exposure and HLA in healthy donors. The method was immunoSEQ multiplex PCR; TCRdb's version includes in-frame clones alone and lacks a portion of them. In the table there are roughly 100,000 clones, approximately 9% of which are singletons. Sequencing input: PBMCs. The source is a man aged 45 to 65 in good health and CMV-seropositive. Each CDR3 is given with its conserved first and last residue. D genes are given only for firm matches. The listing skips clone size in some rows; elsewhere it reads once, few, many or a size class.

NA TRBJ1-2 TRBV28 NA TGTGCCAGCGAGGTGGTAGAACTCGGCTACACCTTC CASEVVELGYTF
NA TRBJ1-3 TRBV6-1 few TGTGCCAGCAGTGAGCAGAGAAACACCATATATTTT CASSEQRNTIYF
TRBD2 TRBJ2-1 TRBV27 few TGTGCCAGCAGTTTAATCAGGACTAGCGGGGCGGGGTTATCTGAGCAGTTCTTC CASSLIRTSGAGLSEQFF
NA TRBJ2-5 TRBV5-1 NA TGCGCCAGCAGCTTGAGTACTAGAGGCCAAGAGACCCAGTACTTC CASSLSTRGQETQYF
NA TRBJ2-1 TRBV4-3 NA TGCGCCAGCAGCCAAGACGGGCTAGCGAACTACAATGAGCAGTTCTTC CASSQDGLANYNEQFF
TRBD2 TRBJ2-5 TRBV5-6 few TGTGCCAGCAGCTTGGCAGGGAGGGGGACCCAGTACTTC CASSLAGRGTQYF
NA TRBJ1-5 TRBV27 NA TGTGCCAGCAGTCCTTGGACGGGGTATAGCAATCAGCCCCAGCATTTT CASSPWTGYSNQPQHF
TRBD1 TRBJ1-2 TRBV6-1 few TGTGCCAGCAGTGATGGGACAGGGATCTATGGCTACACCTTC CASSDGTGIYGYTF
NA TRBJ2-5 TRBV11-2 few TGTGCCAGCAGCTTAGGTGGACAGTTGTTCCAAGAGACCCAGTACTTC CASSLGGQLFQETQYF
TRBD1 TRBJ2-7 TRBV28 few TGTGCCAGCAGTTTACAGGGGGTATACGAGCAGTACTTC CASSLQGVYEQYF
NA TRBJ2-7 TRBV28 few TGTGCCAGCAGTTTTTTGGCTACTGGTCCGGGGAGCACCTTTACCTACGAGCAGTACTTC CASSFLATGPGSTFTYEQYF
NA TRBJ1-4 TRBV6-1 NA TGTGCCAGCAGTGAATCAGCAGGGAGGTGGGAAAAACTGTTTTTT CASSESAGRWEKLFF
NA TRBJ1-6 TRBV2 NA TGTGCCAGCAGTGAGACAGAGAATTCACCCCTCCACTTT CASSETENSPLHF
TRBD1 TRBJ2-1 TRBV5-1 few TGCGCCAGCAGCCAGACAGGGGACAGTGAGCAGTTCTTC CASSQTGDSEQFF
TRBD1 TRBJ2-7 TRBV30 few TGTGCCTGGAGTGGGACAGGGGCAGGTGAGCAGTACTTC CAWSGTGAGEQYF
NA TRBJ1-1 TRBV6-1 NA TGTGCCAGCAGTGGGGGAATAACGACAGGGAACACTGAAGCTTTCTTT CASSGGITTGNTEAFF
NA TRBJ1-1 TRBV4-3 many TGCGCCAGCAGCCAAGATGAGGTCGGCACAACTGAAGCTTTCTTT CASSQDEVGTTEAFF
TRBD2 TRBJ2-3 TRBV13 few TGTGCCAGCAGCTTAAATCTAGCGGCCCAAGGGAATACGCAGTATTTT CASSLNLAAQGNTQYF
TRBD1 TRBJ1-2 TRBV28 few TGTGCCAGCAGTCCCGCGACCGGGACAGCCAACTATGGCTACACCTTC CASSPATGTANYGYTF
TRBD1 TRBJ2-7 TRBV29-1 few TGCAGCGTGAGACAGGGGGCCTACGAGCAGTACTTC CSVRQGAYEQYF
NA TRBJ1-2 TRBV9 NA TGTGCCAGCAGCGTAGAGGTCAGTAGCTCTGGCTACACCTTC CASSVEVSSSGYTF
TRBD2 TRBJ2-7 TRBV6-6 NA TGTGCCAGCAGTTACGCTCCTAGCGGGAACGAGCAGTACTTC CASSYAPSGNEQYF
NA TRBJ2-1 TRBV11-2 few TGTGCCAGCAGCTCGAGCTATGAGCAGTTCTTC CASSSSYEQFF
NA TRBJ2-5 TRBV5-5 NA TGTGCCAGCAGCTTTAGAAGCGAAGAGACCCAGTACTTC CASSFRSEETQYF
NA TRBJ2-3 TRBV18 NA TGTGCCAGCTCACCGTGGCAGGGAAGCACAGATACGCAGTATTTT CASSPWQGSTDTQYF
TRBD1 TRBJ2-6 TRBV19 NA TGTGCCAGTAGTATAAAGGGACAGGGGGCCGCCAACGTCCTGACTTTC CASSIKGQGAANVLTF
NA TRBJ1-5 TRBV6-6 NA TGTGCCAGCAGTTACCCCCCAGGGCACAATCAGCCCCAGCATTTT CASSYPPGHNQPQHF
TRBD2 TRBJ2-1 TRBV19 NA TGTGCCAGTAGTATTGGGGCCCCCGGGACTAGCTTAGGGGCCGAGTTCTTC CASSIGAPGTSLGAEFF
NA TRBJ1-1 TRBV6-5 NA TGTGCCAGCAGTGAACCAGGCAAGAACACTGAAGCTTTCTTT CASSEPGKNTEAFF
TRBD1 TRBJ1-6 TRBV6-6 many TGTGCCAGCAGTCTCGGCAGGGGGATAGGTAATTCACCCCTCCACTTT CASSLGRGIGNSPLHF
NA TRBJ2-2 TRBV28 few TGTGCCAGCAGTTTCGGGTCCCACACCGGGGAGCTGTTTTTT CASSFGSHTGELFF
TRBD1 TRBJ2-5 TRBV7-8 NA TGTGCCAGCAGCTTAGGGACAGGTGAAGAGACCCAGTACTTC CASSLGTGEETQYF
NA TRBJ2-2 TRBV10-3 few TGTGCCATCAGTGAACAGGGTCGGACCGGGGAGCTGTTTTTT CAISEQGRTGELFF
TRBD1 TRBJ1-2 TRBV2 NA TGTGCCAGCAGGGGGACAGGGATTGGCTACACCTTC CASRGTGIGYTF
TRBD2 TRBJ2-1 TRBV28 few TGTGCCAGCAGCCTAAAACTAGCGGGAGTAGGGAATGAGCAGTTCTTC CASSLKLAGVGNEQFF
NA TRBJ2-6 TRBV28 NA TGTGCCAGCAGTTTGAGAAATTGGGCCAACGTCCTGACTTTC CASSLRNWANVLTF
NA TRBJ1-1 TRBV5-6 few TGTGCCAGCAAACGGGTGAACGCTGAAGCTTTCTTT CASKRVNAEAFF
TRBD2 TRBJ2-7 TRBV27 few TGTGCCAGCAGTTCGTGGACTAGCGGAGCCTACGAGCAGTACTTC CASSSWTSGAYEQYF